The TCR beta chain described here comes from a study of CD8+CD57+ T cells in acquired aplastic anemia. Investigators profiled TCR beta VDJ and CDR3 from genomic DNA template. TCRdb reprocessed the reads via MiXCR and lists one record per CDR3 protein. The sample has some 120,000 distinct CDR3 sequences; less than 50% are singletons. Findings and caveats of the study: Patients were compared with controls for CD8+ Simpson's diversity, and no significant difference emerged. A set of 25 to 30 CD8+ CDR3 sequences was shared between patients and controls, and these sequences appeared highly expressed in patients.

Points on this clonotype: No antigen is known for it. A read error is possible here, since a much larger clone lies one base away.

An expansion of CD8+CD57+ cells by flow cytometry had been shown in patients chosen for sequencing. A severe acquired aplastic anemia diagnosis applied to all patients. All patients were therapy-naive when blood was sampled. The receptor was isolated from a human donor with aplastic anemia. What was sequenced was sorted CD4+, CD8+, or CD8+CD57+ T cells (not recorded which) from PBMCs.

CDR3 in amino acids: CASSPRTGREQYF. The DNA of the CDR3 is TGTGCCAGCTCACCTAGGACAGGGAGGGAGCAGTACTTC. V gene TRBV18 combines with J gene TRBJ2-7; 8 bases match TRBD1. In germline, CDR1 is KGHSH, CDR2 LQKENI. The CDR3 has 13 amino acids. Trimming took 3 bases from V and 7 from J; bases not matched to a gene: 5. The full variable domain, its missing parts supplied by reference TRBV18 and TRBJ2-7, is NAGVMQNPRHLVRRRGQEARLRCSPMKGHSHVYWYRQLPEEGLKFMVYLQKENIIDESGMPKERFSAEFPKEGPSILRIQQVVRGDSAAYFCASSPRTGREQYFGPGTRLTVT.